Shown below are 4 T cell receptor beta chains from a single sample sequenced in a study of blood T cells in healthy people across ages. A sample-barcoded 5' primer and a J-beta primer mix were used in a second PCR of roughly 7 to 12 cycles. TCRdb fed the 5' RACE reads into MiXCR, producing one record per CDR3 protein. This sample has some 1.6 million distinct CDR3 sequences, with about 31% found just once. The specimen was blood. The receptors stem from a woman aged 25 to 39 in good health.

Points on this clonotype: The junction differs from germline at one of its ends, possibly a read error. The V gene is TRBV7-2, the J gene TRBJ2-3, with D perhaps being TRBD1 or TRBD2 (5 bases each). Germline V gene sequence: CDR1 SGHTA, CDR2 FQGNSA. The CDR3 loop spans 15 amino acids. CDR3 amino acids: CAGSSGTGPTDTQYF. In DNA form, the CDR3 reads TGTGCCGGCAGCTCAGGGACCGGCCCCACAGATACGCAGTATTTT.

This clonotype was observed a few times. The chain couples TRBV3-1 to TRBJ2-7; D ambiguous. Trimming left V 3 bases short and J 9 bases short, with 12 bases between. Germline loops: CDR1 LGHDT, CDR2 YNNKEL (reference sequence). CDR3 length: 12 residues. CDR3 nucleotide sequence: TGTGCCAGCAGCCAGGTCAGGTCTTTGCAGTACTTC. Protein product: CASSQVRSLQYF.

This clonotype was counted only a few times. This rearrangement joins TRBV3-1 to TRBJ2-6, with 9 bases identical to TRBD2. Germline V gene data show CDR1 as LGHDT and CDR2 as YNNKEL (reference sequence). J was trimmed by 2 bases and V by 11 bases; bases with no gene match: 7. The CDR3 length is 15 residues. The CDR3 here is CASTAGGTGANVLTF. CDR3 DNA sequence: TGTGCCTCTACAGCGGGGGGTACTGGGGCCAACGTCCTGACTTTC.

Notes on this clonotype: It is likely a read error, because the conserved phenylalanine at the end of the CDR3 is missing. V is TRBV5-1 and J is TRBJ2-5, with unresolved D. The J call may be mistaken, given a closer DNA end match to TRBJ2-7. The length of the CDR3 is 14 residues. The germline V gene has CDR1 SGHRS and CDR2 YFSETQ. The CDR3 region is CASSLEGRSYEQYC. CDR3 DNA: TGCGCCAGCAGCTTGGAGGGCAGGTCGTACGAGCAGTACTGC.